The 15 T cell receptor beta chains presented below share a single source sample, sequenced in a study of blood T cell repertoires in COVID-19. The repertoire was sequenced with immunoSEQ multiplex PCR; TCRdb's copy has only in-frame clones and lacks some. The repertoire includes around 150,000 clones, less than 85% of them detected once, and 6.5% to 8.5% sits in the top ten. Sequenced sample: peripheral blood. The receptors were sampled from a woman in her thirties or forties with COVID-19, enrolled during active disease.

The DNA of the CDR3 is TGCGCCAGCAGCTTGGCTCTCGGCTCTGGGGCCAACGTCCTGACTTTC. Protein sequence: CASSLALGSGANVLTF. The rearrangement uses TRBV5-1 and TRBJ2-6; D remains ambiguous. The CDR3 totals 16 residues. With 0 bases removed from V and 0 bases from J, the gap between germline ends came to 7 bases. The germline V gene encodes CDR1 SGHRS and CDR2 YFSETQ.

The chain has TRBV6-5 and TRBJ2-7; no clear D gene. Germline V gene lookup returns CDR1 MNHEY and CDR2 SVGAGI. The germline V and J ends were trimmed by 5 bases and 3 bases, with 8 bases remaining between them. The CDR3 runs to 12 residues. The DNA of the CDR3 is TGTGCCAGCAGTCCGGTTGGCTACGAGCAGTACTTC. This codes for CASSPVGYEQYF.

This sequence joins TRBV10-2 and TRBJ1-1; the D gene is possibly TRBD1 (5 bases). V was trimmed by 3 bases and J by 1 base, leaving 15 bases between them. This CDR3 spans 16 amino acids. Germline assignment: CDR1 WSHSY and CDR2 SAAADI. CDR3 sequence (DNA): TGCGCCAGCAGTGAATATAGGGGATCATGGAACACTGAAGCTTTCTTT. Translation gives CASSEYRGSWNTEAFF.

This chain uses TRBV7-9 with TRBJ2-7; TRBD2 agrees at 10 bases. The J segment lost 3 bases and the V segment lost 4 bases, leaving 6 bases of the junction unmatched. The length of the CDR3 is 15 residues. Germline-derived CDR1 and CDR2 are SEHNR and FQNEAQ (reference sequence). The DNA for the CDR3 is TGTGCCAGCAGCTCTAGCGGGAGAAGGCGCTACGAGCAGTACTTC. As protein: CASSSSGRRRYEQYF.

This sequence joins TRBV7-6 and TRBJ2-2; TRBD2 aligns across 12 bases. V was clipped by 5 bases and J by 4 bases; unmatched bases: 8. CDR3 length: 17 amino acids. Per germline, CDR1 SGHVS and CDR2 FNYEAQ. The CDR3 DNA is TGTGCCAGCAGCACCCTAGCGGGGGGGCCCAGCACCGGGGAGCTGTTTTTT. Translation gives CASSTLAGGPSTGELFF.

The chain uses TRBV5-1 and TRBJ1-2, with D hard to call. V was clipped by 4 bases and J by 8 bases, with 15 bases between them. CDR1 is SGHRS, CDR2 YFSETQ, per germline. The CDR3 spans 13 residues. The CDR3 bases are TGCGCCAGCAGCGAAGGCACCCGGAGAGGCTACACCTTC. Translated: CASSEGTRRGYTF.

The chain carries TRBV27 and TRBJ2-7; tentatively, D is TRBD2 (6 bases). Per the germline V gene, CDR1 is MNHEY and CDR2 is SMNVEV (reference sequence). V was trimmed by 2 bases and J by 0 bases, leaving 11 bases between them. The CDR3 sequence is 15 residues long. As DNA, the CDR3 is TGTGCCAGCAGTTTACTGGCGGGGATCTCCTACGAGCAGTACTTC. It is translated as CASSLLAGISYEQYF.

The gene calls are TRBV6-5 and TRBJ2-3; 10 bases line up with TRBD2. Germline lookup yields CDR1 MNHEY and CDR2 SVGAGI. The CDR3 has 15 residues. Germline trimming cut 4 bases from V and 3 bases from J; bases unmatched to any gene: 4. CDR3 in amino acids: CASSFSGGKTDTQYF. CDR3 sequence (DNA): TGTGCCAGCAGTTTTAGCGGGGGGAAAACAGATACGCAGTATTTT.

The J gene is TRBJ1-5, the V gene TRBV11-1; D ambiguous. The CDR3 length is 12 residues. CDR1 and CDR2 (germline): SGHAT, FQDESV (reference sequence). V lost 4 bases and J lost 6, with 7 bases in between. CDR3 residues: CASSSPGQPQHF. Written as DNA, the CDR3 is TGTGCCAGCAGCTCCCCGGGTCAGCCCCAGCATTTT.

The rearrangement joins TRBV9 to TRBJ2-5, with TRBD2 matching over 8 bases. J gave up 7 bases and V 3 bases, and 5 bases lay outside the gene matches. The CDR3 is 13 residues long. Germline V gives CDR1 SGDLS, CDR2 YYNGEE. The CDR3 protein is CASSDPGGRTQYF. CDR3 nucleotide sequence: TGTGCCAGCAGCGATCCGGGGGGGCGGACCCAGTACTTC.

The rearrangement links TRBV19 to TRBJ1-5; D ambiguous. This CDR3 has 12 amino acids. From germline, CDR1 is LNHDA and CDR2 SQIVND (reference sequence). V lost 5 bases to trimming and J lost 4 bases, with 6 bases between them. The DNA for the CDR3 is TGTGCCAGTAGTCCTTATAATCAGCCCCAGCATTTT. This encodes CASSPYNQPQHF.

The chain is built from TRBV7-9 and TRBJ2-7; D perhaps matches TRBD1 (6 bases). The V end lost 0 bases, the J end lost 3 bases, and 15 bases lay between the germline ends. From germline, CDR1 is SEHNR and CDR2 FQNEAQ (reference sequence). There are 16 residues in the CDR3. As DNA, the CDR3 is TGTGCCAGCAGCTTAGCGGGTGTAGGGGACAACTACGAGCAGTACTTC. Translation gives CASSLAGVGDNYEQYF. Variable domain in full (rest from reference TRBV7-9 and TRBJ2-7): DTGVSQNPRHKITKRGQNVTFRCDPISEHNRLYWYRQTLGQGPEFLTYFQNEAQLEKSRLLSDRFSAERPKGSFSTLEIQRTEQGDSAMYLCASSLAGVGDNYEQYFGPGTRLTVT.

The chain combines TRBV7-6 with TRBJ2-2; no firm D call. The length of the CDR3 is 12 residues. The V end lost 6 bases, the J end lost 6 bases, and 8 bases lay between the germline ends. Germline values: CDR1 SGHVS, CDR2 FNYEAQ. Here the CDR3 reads CASRLAAGELFF. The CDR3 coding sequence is TGTGCCAGCAGGCTGGCTGCCGGGGAGCTGTTTTTT.

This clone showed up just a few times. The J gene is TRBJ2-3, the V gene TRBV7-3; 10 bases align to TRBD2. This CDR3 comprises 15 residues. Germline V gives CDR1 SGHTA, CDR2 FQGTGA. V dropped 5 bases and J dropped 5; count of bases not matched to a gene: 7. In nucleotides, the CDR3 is TGTGCCAGCAGCCAAAGCGGGGGGGCTGTAGATACGCAGTATTTT. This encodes CASSQSGGAVDTQYF.

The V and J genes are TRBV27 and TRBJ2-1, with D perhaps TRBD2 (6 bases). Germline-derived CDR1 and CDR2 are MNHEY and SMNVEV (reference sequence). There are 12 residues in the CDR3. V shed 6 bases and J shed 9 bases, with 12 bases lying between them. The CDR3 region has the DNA TGTGCCAGCAGGCCCACCGGGGGTGAGCAGTTCTTC. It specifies CASRPTGGEQFF.